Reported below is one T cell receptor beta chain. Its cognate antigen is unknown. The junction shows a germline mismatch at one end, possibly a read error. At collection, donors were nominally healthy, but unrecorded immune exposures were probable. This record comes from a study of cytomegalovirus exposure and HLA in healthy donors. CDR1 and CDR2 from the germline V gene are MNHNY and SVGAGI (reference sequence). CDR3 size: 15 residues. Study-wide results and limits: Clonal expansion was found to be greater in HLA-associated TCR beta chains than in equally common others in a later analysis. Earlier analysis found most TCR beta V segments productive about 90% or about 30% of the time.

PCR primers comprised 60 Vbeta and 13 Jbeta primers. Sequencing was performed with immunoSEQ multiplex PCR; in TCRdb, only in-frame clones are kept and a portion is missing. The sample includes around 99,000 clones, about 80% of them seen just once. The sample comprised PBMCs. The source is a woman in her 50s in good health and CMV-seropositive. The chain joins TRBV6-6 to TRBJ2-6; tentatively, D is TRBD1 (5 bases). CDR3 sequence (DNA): TGTGCCAGCAGTTACTCGTCCAAAGGGGCCAACGGCCTGACTTTC. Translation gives CASSYSSKGANGLTF.